The T cell receptor beta chain described here comes from a study of beta chain features in type 1 diabetes. In the study overall: Cells sorted and examined across all samples totaled almost 110 million.

Germline CDR1 ENHRY, CDR2 SYGVKD. The V and J ends lost 4 bases and 1 base, in that order; junction bases with no gene match: 7. The CDR3 runs 16 residues. Sequencing targeted expressed TCRB transcripts, as all isolated RNA had been reverse transcribed. Clones were read by immunoSEQ multiplex PCR, and TCRdb kept only the in-frame ones, dropping some. The sample consists of approximately 84,000 clones, 30% to 40% of them appearing once. General study results and limits: A moderate, significant TCRB CDR3 shortening appeared in type 1 diabetes across four CD4+ subsets. Junctions at VDJ sites from type 1 diabetes patients had fewer insertions and more deletions.

The table lists this clone with a few counts. The target antigen is unknown. The sequence was obtained from a woman aged 18-29 years in good health. The sample comprised stem cell memory CD4+ T cells from blood. V and J are TRBV10-3 and TRBJ2-1, with 7 bases that match TRBD1. The CDR3 DNA follows: TGTGCCATCAGTGCTGAGGGCAGGGGGTCCTACAATGAGCAGTTCTTC. This codes for CAISAEGRGSYNEQFF.